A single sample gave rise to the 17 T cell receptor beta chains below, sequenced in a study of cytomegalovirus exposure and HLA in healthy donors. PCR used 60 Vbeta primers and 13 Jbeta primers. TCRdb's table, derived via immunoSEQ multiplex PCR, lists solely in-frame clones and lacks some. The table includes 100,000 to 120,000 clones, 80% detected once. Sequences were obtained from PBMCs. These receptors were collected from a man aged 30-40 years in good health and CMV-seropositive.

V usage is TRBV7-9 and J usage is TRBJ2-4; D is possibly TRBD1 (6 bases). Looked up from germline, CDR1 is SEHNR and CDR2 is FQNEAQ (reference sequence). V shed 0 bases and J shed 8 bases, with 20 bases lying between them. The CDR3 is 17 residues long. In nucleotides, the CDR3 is TGTGCCAGCAGCTTAGCGAAAATAGGGACAAAAGGGGACATTCAGTACTTC. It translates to CASSLAKIGTKGDIQYF.

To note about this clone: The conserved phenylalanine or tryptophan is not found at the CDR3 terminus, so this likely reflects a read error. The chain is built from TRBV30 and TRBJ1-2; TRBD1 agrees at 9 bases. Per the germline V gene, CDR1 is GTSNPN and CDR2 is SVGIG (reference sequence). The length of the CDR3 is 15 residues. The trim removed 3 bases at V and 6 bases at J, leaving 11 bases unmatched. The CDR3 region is CAWSDYGTGMNGYTV. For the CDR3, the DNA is TGTGCCTGGAGCGACTATGGGACAGGGATGAATGGCTACACCGTC.

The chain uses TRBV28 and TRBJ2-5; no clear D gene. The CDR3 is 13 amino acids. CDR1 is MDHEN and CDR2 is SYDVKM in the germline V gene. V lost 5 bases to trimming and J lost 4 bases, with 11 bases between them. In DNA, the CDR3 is TGTGCCAGCAGTCCCGAGATTGTAGAGACCCAGTACTTC. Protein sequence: CASSPEIVETQYF.

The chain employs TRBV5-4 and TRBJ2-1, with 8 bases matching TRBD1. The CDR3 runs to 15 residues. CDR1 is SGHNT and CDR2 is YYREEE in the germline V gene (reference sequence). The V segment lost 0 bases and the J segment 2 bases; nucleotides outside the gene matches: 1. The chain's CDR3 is CASSLGTGPYNEQFF. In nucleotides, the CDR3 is TGTGCCAGCAGCTTGGGGACAGGGCCCTACAATGAGCAGTTCTTC. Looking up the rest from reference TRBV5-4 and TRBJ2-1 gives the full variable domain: ETGVTQSPTHLIKTRGQQVTLRCSSQSGHNTVSWYQQALGQGPQFIFQYYREEENGRGNFPPRFSGLQFPNYSSELNVNALELDDSALYLCASSLGTGPYNEQFFGPGTRLTVL.

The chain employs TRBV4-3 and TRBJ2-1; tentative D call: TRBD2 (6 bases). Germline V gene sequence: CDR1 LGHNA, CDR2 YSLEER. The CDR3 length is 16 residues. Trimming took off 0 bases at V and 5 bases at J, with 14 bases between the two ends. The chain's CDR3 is CASSQDRSGFNNEQFF. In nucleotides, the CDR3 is TGCGCCAGCAGCCAAGACCGTAGCGGCTTTAACAATGAGCAGTTCTTC.

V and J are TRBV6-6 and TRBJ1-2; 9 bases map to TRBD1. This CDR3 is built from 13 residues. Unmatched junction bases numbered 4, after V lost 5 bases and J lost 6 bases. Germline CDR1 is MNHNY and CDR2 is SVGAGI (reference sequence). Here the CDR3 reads CASSRTGEDGYTF. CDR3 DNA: TGTGCCAGCAGTCGGACAGGGGAAGATGGCTACACCTTC.

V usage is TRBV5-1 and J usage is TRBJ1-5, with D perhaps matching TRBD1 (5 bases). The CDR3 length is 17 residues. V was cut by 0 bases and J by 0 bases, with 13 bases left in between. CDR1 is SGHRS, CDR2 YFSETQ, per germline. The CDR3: CASSLEPGRYSNQPQHF. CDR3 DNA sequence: TGCGCCAGCAGCTTGGAGCCAGGGAGGTATAGCAATCAGCCCCAGCATTTT.

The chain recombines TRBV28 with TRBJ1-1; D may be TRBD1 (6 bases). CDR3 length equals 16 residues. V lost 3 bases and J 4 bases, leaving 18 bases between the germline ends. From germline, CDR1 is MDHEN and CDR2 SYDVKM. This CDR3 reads CASSFPDQGSGTEAFF. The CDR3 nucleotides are TGTGCCAGCAGTTTTCCGGACCAGGGGTCGGGCACTGAAGCTTTCTTT.

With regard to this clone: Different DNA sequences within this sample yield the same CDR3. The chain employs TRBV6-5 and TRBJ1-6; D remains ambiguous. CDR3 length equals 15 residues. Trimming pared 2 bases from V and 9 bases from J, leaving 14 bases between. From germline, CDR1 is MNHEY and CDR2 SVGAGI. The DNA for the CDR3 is TGTGCCAGCAGTTACATGATGACCGGGAGTTCACCCCTCCACTTT. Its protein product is CASSYMMTGSSPLHF.

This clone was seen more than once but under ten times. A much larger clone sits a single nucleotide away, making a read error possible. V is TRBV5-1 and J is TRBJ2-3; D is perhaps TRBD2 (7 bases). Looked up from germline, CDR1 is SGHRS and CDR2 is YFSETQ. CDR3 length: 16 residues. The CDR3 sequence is CACSTGRGGGTDTQYF. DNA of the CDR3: TGCGCCTGCAGCACGGGTAGGGGGGGCGGCACAGATACGCAGTATTTT.

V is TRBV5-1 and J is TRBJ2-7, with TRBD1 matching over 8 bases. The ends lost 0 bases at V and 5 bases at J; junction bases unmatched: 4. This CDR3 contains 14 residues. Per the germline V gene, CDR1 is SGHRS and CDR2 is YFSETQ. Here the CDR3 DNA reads TGCGCCAGCAGCTTGGGTGGACAGGGAGACGAGCAGTACTTC. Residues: CASSLGGQGDEQYF.

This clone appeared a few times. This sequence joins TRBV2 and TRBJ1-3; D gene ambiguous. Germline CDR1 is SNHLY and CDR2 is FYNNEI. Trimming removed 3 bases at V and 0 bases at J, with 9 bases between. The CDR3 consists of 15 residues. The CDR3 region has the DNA TGTGCCAGCAGTGATTCCCCCAGCTCTGGAAACACCATATATTTT. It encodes CASSDSPSSGNTIYF.

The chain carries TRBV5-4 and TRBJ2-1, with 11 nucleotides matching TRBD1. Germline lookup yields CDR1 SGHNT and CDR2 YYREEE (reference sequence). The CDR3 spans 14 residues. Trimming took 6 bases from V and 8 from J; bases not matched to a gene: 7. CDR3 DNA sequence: TGTGCCAGCAACCGGGACAGGGGGGGAGATGAGCAGTTCTTC. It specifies CASNRDRGGDEQFF.

CDR3 nucleotides: TGTGCCAGTAGTATAGATCGAGCGGCGGGGACTGAAGCTTTCTTT. Translation gives CASSIDRAAGTEAFF. The V gene is TRBV19, the J gene TRBJ1-1; no definite D call. The CDR3 has 15 amino acids. Trimming removed 0 bases from V and 5 bases from J, with 13 bases in between. Germline CDR1 reads LNHDA; CDR2 reads SQIVND (reference sequence). The whole variable domain, remainder taken from reference TRBV19 and TRBJ1-1, is DGGITQSPKYLFRKEGQNVTLSCEQNLNHDAMYWYRQDPGQGLRLIYYSQIVNDFQKGDIAEGYSVSREKKESFPLTVTSAQKNPTAFYLCASSIDRAAGTEAFFGQGTRLTVV.

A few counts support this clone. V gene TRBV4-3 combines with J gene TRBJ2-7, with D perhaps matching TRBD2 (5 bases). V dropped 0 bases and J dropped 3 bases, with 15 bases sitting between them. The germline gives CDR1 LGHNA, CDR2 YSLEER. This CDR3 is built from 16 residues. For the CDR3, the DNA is TGCGCCAGCAGCCAAGAGGGAGACGGGGTAATCTACGAGCAGTACTTC. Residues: CASSQEGDGVIYEQYF.

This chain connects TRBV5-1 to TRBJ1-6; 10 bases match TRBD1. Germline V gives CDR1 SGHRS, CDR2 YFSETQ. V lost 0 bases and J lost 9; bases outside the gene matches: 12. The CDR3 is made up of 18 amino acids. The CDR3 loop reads CASSLGLDRGLRGSPLHF. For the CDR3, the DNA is TGCGCCAGCAGCTTGGGGCTCGACAGGGGGCTAAGGGGTTCACCCCTCCACTTT.

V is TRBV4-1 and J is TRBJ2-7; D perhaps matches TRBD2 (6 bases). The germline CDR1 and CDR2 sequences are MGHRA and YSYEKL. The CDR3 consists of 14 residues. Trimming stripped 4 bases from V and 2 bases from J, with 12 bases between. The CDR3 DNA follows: TGCGCCAGCAGCCCTCGGGACTTGACCTACGAGCAGTACTTC. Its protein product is CASSPRDLTYEQYF.